This T cell receptor beta chain was sequenced during a study of CD8+CD57+ T cells in acquired aplastic anemia. Overall study: Across the sorted CD4+ and CD8+ cells, DNA amounts averaged around 3.2 ug.

The CDR3 length is 14 residues. CDR1 and CDR2 from the germline V gene are LNHDA and SQIVND (reference sequence). With V trimmed by 4 bases and J by 2 bases, 1 base remained unmatched. Points on this clonotype: Its antigen is unknown.

Study results and caveats: Patients were compared with controls for CD8+ Simpson's diversity, and no significant difference emerged. Patients had roughly 29 CD8+ CDR3 sequences in common with controls (the shared set).

CDR3 and TCR beta VDJ profiling relied on genomic DNA as the template. MiXCR, run by TCRdb on the reads, gives a single entry per CDR3 protein. The sample contains 200,000 or so distinct CDR3 sequences, about 64% of which appear only once. The receptor was derived from a human donor with severe aplastic anemia or a healthy control (not recorded which). The V and J genes are TRBV19 and TRBJ1-3; 8 nucleotides align to TRBD1. Sequencing was carried out using sorted CD4+, CD8+, or CD8+CD57+ T cells (not recorded which) from PBMCs. Here the CDR3 reads CASSTDRAGNTIYF. DNA of the CDR3: TGTGCCAGTAGTACGGACAGGGCTGGAAACACCATATATTTT.